This T cell receptor beta chain was retrieved from a study of blood T cell repertoires in COVID-19. On the study more broadly: Specimens from acute and convalescent COVID-19 originated in the United States, Italy and Spain. From T cells, B-cell-depleted T cells, or PBMCs came the material, which was cDNA or gDNA.

The authors' processing: Researchers report that nucleated cell counts were estimated from reference gene primer amplification. Repertoires were generated with immunoSEQ multiplex PCR, while TCRdb's copy carries only in-frame clones and drops some. V, J and clone size were drawn from that table, and D and trimming were deduced from the DNA. The sample lists about 180,000 clones; roughly 88% were seen once. The CDR3 contains 15 residues. Trimming removed 2 bases from V and 8 bases from J, with 16 bases in between. The source material was peripheral blood. The origin of this receptor is a woman aged 25 to 39 with acute or convalescent COVID-19. The chain couples TRBV6-7 to TRBJ2-1; TRBD2 might be the D (6 bases). TRBV6-7 is identified as an open reading frame with a role that is uncertain. The CDR3 is CASSYPLTRLHEQFF. For the CDR3, the DNA is TGTGCCAGCAGTTACCCTTTGACTAGGTTACATGAGCAGTTCTTC.